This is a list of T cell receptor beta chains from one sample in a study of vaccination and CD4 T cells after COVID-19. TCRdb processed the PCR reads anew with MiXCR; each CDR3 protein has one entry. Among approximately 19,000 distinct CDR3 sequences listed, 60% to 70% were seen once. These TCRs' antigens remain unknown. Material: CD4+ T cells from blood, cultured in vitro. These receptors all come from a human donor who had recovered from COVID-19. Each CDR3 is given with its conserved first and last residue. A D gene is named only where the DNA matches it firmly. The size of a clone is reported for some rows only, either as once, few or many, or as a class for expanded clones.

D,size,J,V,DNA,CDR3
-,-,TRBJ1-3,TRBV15,TGTGCCACCGGTCGCGTTCACTCTGGAAACACCATATATTTT,CATGRVHSGNTIYF
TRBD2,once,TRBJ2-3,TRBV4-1,TGCGCCAGCATCCTCGGGACTAGTCGACGAGATACGCAGTATTTT,CASILGTSRRDTQYF
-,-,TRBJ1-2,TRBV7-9,TGTGCCAGCAGCTTAGGGACAGCCTATGGCTACACCTTC,CASSLGTAYGYTF
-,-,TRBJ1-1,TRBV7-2,TGTGCCAGCAGCTTAGTTGGTTCCAGACGGGCTTTCTTT,CASSLVGSRRAFF
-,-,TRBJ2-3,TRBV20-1,TGCAGTGCTCCCGACACAGATACGCAGTATTTT,CSAPDTDTQYF
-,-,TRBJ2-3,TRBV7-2,TGTGCCAGCAGCTTAGATTATCGAGATACGCAGTATTTT,CASSLDYRDTQYF
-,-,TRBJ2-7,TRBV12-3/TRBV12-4,TGTGCCAGCAGTCTAACCACGACGTGGCAGTACTTC,CASSLTTTWQYF
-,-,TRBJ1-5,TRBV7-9,TGTGCCACCCCCCTGGGGACTTTGGTATCAATGGGTCAGCCCCAGCATTTT,CATPLGTLVSMGQPQHF
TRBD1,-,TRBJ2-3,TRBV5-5,TGTGCCAGCAGCCTCCGGGGACAGGGGTTTGGAACAGATACGCAGTATTTT,CASSLRGQGFGTDTQYF
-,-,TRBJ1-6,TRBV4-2,TGTGCCAGCAGCCAAGGAACCCGGGGAGGGTATTATAATTCACCCCTCCACTTT,CASSQGTRGGYYNSPLHF
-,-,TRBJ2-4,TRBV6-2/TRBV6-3,TGTGCCAGCAGTTACTCGAGCTCAGCCCACGAAAACATTCAGTACTTC,CASSYSSSAHENIQYF
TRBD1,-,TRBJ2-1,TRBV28,TGTGCCAGCAGTCTCACTCCGGGACAGGGGATTAATGAGCAGTTCTTC,CASSLTPGQGINEQFF
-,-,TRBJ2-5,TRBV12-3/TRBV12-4,TGTGCCAGCAGTTTACCCCTTGCCCGGACGGAGACCCAGTACTTC,CASSLPLARTETQYF
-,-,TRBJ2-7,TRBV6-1,TGTGCCGCCCGGGGGGCCCTATCCTACGAGCAGTACTTC,CAARGALSYEQYF
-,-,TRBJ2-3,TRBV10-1,TGCGCCAGCAGTGAGACCCGGACAGCCAGTAAACCAGATACGCAGTATTTT,CASSETRTASKPDTQYF
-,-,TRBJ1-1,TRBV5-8,TGTGCCAGCAGCTTCGGGGGAATGAACACTGAAGCTTTCTTT,CASSFGGMNTEAFF
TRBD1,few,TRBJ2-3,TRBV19,TGTGCCAGTAGTATTCCAGGGGGCGATACGCAGTATTTT,CASSIPGGDTQYF
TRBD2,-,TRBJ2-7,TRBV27,TGTGCCAGCAGTTTATCCCGACTAGCGGGAGGTCTTAATCCCGGCTACGAGCAGTACTTC,CASSLSRLAGGLNPGYEQYF
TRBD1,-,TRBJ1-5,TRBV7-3,TGTGCCAGCAGCCTGACAGGGGGCAATCAGCCCCAGCATTTT,CASSLTGGNQPQHF
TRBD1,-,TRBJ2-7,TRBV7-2,TGTGCCAGCAGCCGGACAGGGGGCAGCTACGAGCAGTACTTC,CASSRTGGSYEQYF
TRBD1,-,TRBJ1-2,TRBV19,TGTGCCAGTAGTACGACAGGGTTTTATGGCTACACCTTC,CASSTTGFYGYTF
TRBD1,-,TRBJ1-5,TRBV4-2,TGTGCCAGCAGCCAAGGAGACGGGACAGGGCGTCAGCCCCAGCATTTT,CASSQGDGTGRQPQHF
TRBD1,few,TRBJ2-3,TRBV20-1,TGCAGTGCCGCTCCGACAGGGCTAACAGATACGCAGTATTTT,CSAAPTGLTDTQYF
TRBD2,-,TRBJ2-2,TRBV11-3,TGTGCCAGCAGCCCGGGGGGGGCGCGGAACACCGGGGAGCTGTTTTTT,CASSPGGARNTGELFF
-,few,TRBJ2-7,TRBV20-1,TGCAGTGTACGGGGTCGCTCCTACGAGCAGTACTTC,CSVRGRSYEQYF
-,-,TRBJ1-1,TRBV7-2,TGTGCCAGCAGCTCCTTGTCCGGAACTGAAGCTTTCTTT,CASSSLSGTEAFF
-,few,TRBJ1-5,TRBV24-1,TGTGCCACCAGTGAAACACGGGACAAGCCCCAGCATTTT,CATSETRDKPQHF
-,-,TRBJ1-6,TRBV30,TGTGCCTGGAGTGGGGACTTAAATTCACCCCTCCACTTT,CAWSGDLNSPLHF
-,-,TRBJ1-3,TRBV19,TGTTCATCTGGGATCGGAAACACCATATATTTT,CSSGIGNTIYF
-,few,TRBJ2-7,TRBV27,TGTGCCAGCAGTTTAGCCGGGCCCCAAAGTAGAAACGAGCAGTACTTC,CASSLAGPQSRNEQYF
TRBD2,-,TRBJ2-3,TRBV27,TGTGCCAGCAGTCCTACAGTAGCGGGAGCAAGGGATACGCAGTATTTT,CASSPTVAGARDTQYF
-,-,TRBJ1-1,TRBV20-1,TGCAGTGCTAGAGAGGGGAGGATGAGGGCAACTGAAGCTTTCTTT,CSAREGRMRATEAFF
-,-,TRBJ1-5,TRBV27,TGTGCCAGCAGGGTGTGGGTTGATCAGCCCCAGCATTTT,CASRVWVDQPQHF
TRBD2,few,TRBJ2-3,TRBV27,TGTGCCAGCAGTTTGGGGGGGTCAGATACGCAGTATTTT,CASSLGGSDTQYF
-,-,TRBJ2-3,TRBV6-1,TGTGCCAGCAGGGGGGGTGGGATTAGTACGGATAGCACAGATACGCAGTATTTT,CASRGGGISTDSTDTQYF
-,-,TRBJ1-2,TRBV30,TGTGCCTGGAGTTCAAGCTTTTATGGCTACACCTTC,CAWSSSFYGYTF
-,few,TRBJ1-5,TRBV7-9,TGTGCCAGCAGCTTAGCATGGGAGCCCAATCAGCCCCAGCATTTT,CASSLAWEPNQPQHF
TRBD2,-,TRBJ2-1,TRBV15,TGTGCCACCAGCAGACCGACTAGCGGGAGGAGTGAGCAGTTCTTC,CATSRPTSGRSEQFF
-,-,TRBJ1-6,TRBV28,TGTGCCAGCAGAGGGAGTAATAATTCACCCCTCCACTTT,CASRGSNNSPLHF
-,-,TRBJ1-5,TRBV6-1,TGTGCCAGTCGAGGGGGTGGCGATCAGCCCCAGCATTTT,CASRGGGDQPQHF
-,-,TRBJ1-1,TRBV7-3,TGTGCCAGCAGCCCCGCCCTGGGCACTGAAGCTTTCTTT,CASSPALGTEAFF